This TCR beta chain was captured by sequencing in a study of tumor-infiltrating lymphocytes in primary liver carcinoma. General observations from the study: Tumor-blood pairs (like tumor-adjacent pairs) overlapped less than tumor region pairs did. Merely some 7.5-25% of top clones spanned all five tumor regions.

Co-extraction yielded RNA and DNA from around 20-30 mg of unsorted bulk tissue. This CDR3 is 14 amino acids long. Losses at the gene ends were 11 bases for V and 7 bases for J; bases not matched to a gene: 13. Germline V gene lookup returns CDR1 MDHEN and CDR2 SYDVKM. cDNA specific to TCR beta was made from 450 to 500 ng of total RNA, with a constant-region primer employed for priming. Three nested multiplex PCR rounds, a slightly modified ARM-PCR, produced the libraries for TCR beta. TRBV1-TRBV30 forward and Cbeta reverse primers drove the first two roughly 10-cycle rounds. In TCRdb, the multiplex PCR reads were re-called with MiXCR into one record per CDR3 protein. Of 40,000 to 45,000 distinct CDR3 sequences in the sample, 73% are singletons; the top ten hold approximately 19%. Note on this clonotype: Its cognate antigen is unknown.

The material sequenced was liver tumor tissue from sampling region 2. Noted subset: tumor region T2, inferior pole. The rearrangement uses TRBV28 and TRBJ1-2, with 10 bases that match TRBD1. The source is a man aged 40-49 years with primary liver carcinoma and hepatitis B virus infection. The chain's CDR3 is CAWSETGGLIGYTF. The CDR3 nucleotides read TGTGCCTGGAGTGAGACAGGGGGCCTAATTGGCTACACCTTC.